This T cell receptor (beta chain) came from a study of control samples from healthy donors and cancer patients. Sequencing used immunoSEQ multiplex PCR; TCRdb keeps in-frame clones, though not all of them. The data hold tens of thousands of clones, with approximately 93% observed a single time. The specimen was blood. The sequence was collected from a woman aged 25 to 45 in good health.

The CDR3 loop reads CASSLSHIWDARRAFF. CDR3 sequence (DNA): TGTGCCAGCAGTTTATCTCATATCTGGGACGCCAGGCGGGCTTTCTTT. The V call is TRBV28, the J call TRBJ1-1; tentative D call: TRBD1 (5 bases). Germline assignment: CDR1 MDHEN and CDR2 SYDVKM. This CDR3 is 16 amino acids long. The V end lost 1 base, the J end lost 11 bases, and 23 bases lay between the germline ends. The full variable domain, with the rest looked up from reference TRBV28 and TRBJ1-1, is DVKVTQSSRYLVKRTGEKVFLECVQDMDHENMFWYRQDPGLGLRLIYFSYDVKMKEKGDIPEGYSVSREKKERFSLILESASTNQTSMYLCASSLSHIWDARRAFFGQGTRLTVV.